Listed below are T cell receptor beta chains from one sample, sequenced in a study of blood T cell repertoires in COVID-19. The method was immunoSEQ multiplex PCR; TCRdb's version includes in-frame clones alone and lacks a portion of them. The sample lists over 200,000 clones, 81% occurring once. The specimen was PBMCs or T cells enriched from blood (not recorded which). All receptors derive from a woman in her forties or fifties with acute COVID-19. CDR3s include the opening cysteine and the closing phenylalanine or tryptophan. A D gene is named only where the DNA matches it firmly. Clone size is shown for a subset of rows, as once, few, many or a class of expanded clone.

V gene	J gene	D gene	clone size	CDR3 protein	CDR3 DNA
TRBV19	TRBJ1-1	TRBD1	-	CASLSTGERTEAFF	TGTGCCAGCCTATCAACAGGGGAGCGCACTGAAGCTTTCTTT
TRBV5-1	TRBJ2-1	TRBD2	-	CASSLSGSGSINEQFF	TGCGCCAGCAGCTTGTCGGGTAGCGGGAGTATCAATGAGCAGTTCTTC
TRBV15	TRBJ2-2	TRBD2	once	CATSRTSGGLSTGELFF	TGTGCCACCAGTAGGACTAGCGGGGGATTGAGCACCGGGGAGCTGTTTTTT
TRBV30	TRBJ2-7	-	once	CAWSTHGSISSEQYF	TGTGCCTGGAGCACACACGGGTCCATTTCCTCCGAGCAGTACTTC
TRBV28	TRBJ1-4	TRBD1	once	CASSPPRGLGEKLFF	TGTGCCAGCAGCCCCCCCAGGGGGTTAGGTGAAAAACTGTTTTTT
TRBV14	TRBJ2-7	-	-	CASRGGQAGSYEQYF	TGTGCCAGCAGGGGAGGACAGGCCGGCTCCTACGAGCAGTACTTC
TRBV7-2	TRBJ2-1	TRBD1	few	CASSLEGQFYNEQFF	TGTGCCAGCAGCTTAGAGGGACAGTTTTACAATGAGCAGTTCTTC
TRBV10-3	TRBJ2-1	-	few	CAISDTGSQHKRFNEQFF	TGTGCCATCAGTGATACGGGTTCCCAGCACAAACGATTCAATGAGCAGTTCTTC
TRBV13	TRBJ2-1	TRBD2	-	CASSRTRHDRNEQFF	TGTGCCAGCAGTCGGACTAGGCATGACCGAAATGAGCAGTTCTTC
TRBV5-1	TRBJ1-1	-	-	CASSSPGAEAFF	TGCGCCAGCAGCTCCCCAGGGGCTGAAGCTTTCTTT
TRBV28	TRBJ1-3	-	-	CASSSPLRSTIYF	TGTGCCAGCAGTTCCCCTCTGAGGAGCACCATATATTTT
TRBV4-2	TRBJ2-5	-	-	CASSQDWGQQETQYF	TGTGCCAGCAGCCAAGACTGGGGGCAGCAAGAGACCCAGTACTTC
TRBV9	TRBJ1-1	-	-	CASTQGVSNTEAFF	TGTGCCAGCACGCAAGGGGTATCGAACACTGAAGCTTTCTTT
TRBV5-4	TRBJ1-1	-	once	CASSSYGAAEAFF	TGTGCCAGCAGCAGTTATGGGGCCGCTGAAGCTTTCTTT
TRBV7-9	TRBJ2-7	-	-	CASSLAVQAYEQYF	TGTGCCAGCAGCTTAGCAGTCCAGGCCTACGAGCAGTACTTC
TRBV20-1	TRBJ2-7	TRBD2	few	CSASTLGTSGIYEQYF	TGCAGTGCTAGTACCCTCGGGACTAGCGGGATTTACGAGCAGTACTTC
TRBV5-6	TRBJ2-7	-	few	CASSLGGGGNEQYF	TGTGCCAGCAGCTTGGGTGGTGGTGGCAACGAGCAGTACTTC
TRBV4-1	TRBJ2-2	-	once	CASPRQSGLINTGELFF	TGCGCCAGCCCCAGGCAGAGTGGACTGATAAACACCGGGGAGCTGTTTTTT
TRBV19	TRBJ2-7	TRBD2	-	CASASPGLAGGPKDEQYF	TGTGCCAGTGCCAGTCCGGGACTAGCGGGAGGGCCTAAAGACGAGCAGTACTTC
TRBV11-3	TRBJ1-6	-	once	CASSFVPGGNSPLHF	TGTGCCAGCAGCTTCGTTCCGGGGGGTAATTCACCCCTCCACTTT
TRBV5-1	TRBJ2-3	TRBD2	-	CASSQLAGTDTQYF	TGCGCCAGCAGCCAACTAGCGGGGACAGATACGCAGTATTTT
TRBV19	TRBJ1-5	-	few	CASSSNSGNNQPQHF	TGTGCCAGTAGCAGCAACTCAGGGAACAATCAGCCCCAGCATTTT
TRBV11-3	TRBJ1-3	-	-	CASSLYSGNTIYF	TGTGCCAGCAGTCTATACTCTGGAAACACCATATATTTT
TRBV12-3/TRBV12-4	TRBJ1-1	TRBD1	-	CASSRQGTEAFF	TGTGCCAGCAGTCGACAGGGCACTGAAGCTTTCTTT
TRBV7-8	TRBJ1-1	TRBD1	-	CASVRGTHMNTEAFF	TGTGCCAGCGTCAGGGGGACCCATATGAACACTGAAGCTTTCTTT
TRBV5-1	TRBJ2-5	TRBD2	once	CASSQGAGGKETQYF	TGCGCCAGCAGTCAAGGAGCGGGGGGGAAAGAGACCCAGTACTTC
TRBV7-2	TRBJ2-3	-	-	CASSWAVHSTDTQYF	TGTGCCAGCAGCTGGGCCGTCCATAGCACAGATACGCAGTATTTT
TRBV3-1/TRBV3-2	TRBJ1-5	-	-	CASSQSVGNQPQHF	TGTGCCAGCAGCCAAAGCGTCGGGAATCAGCCCCAGCATTTT